A selection of T cell receptor beta chains follows, all from one sample in a study of HIV-infected patients and healthy controls. TCRdb ran MiXCR on the 5' RACE reads and lists one entry per CDR3 protein. This sample has 60,000 to 70,000 distinct CDR3 sequences; roughly 21% occur once, and the top ten carry around 1.4%. The source material was CD4+ T cells from blood. Source of these receptors: a human donor in good health. Each CDR3 is given with its conserved first and last residue.

CDR3: CASSISAGNSGNTIYF
V: TRBV19
J: TRBJ1-3
length: 16

CDR3: CATGITGVQPQHF
V: TRBV27
J: TRBJ1-5
length: 13

CDR3: CASSQVYRGANTEAFF
V: TRBV3-1
J: TRBJ1-1
length: 16

CDR3: CASSPGTGFSGANVLTF
V: TRBV6-5
J: TRBJ2-6
length: 17

CDR3: CASSPASSRSGNTIYF
V: TRBV7-9
J: TRBJ1-3
length: 16

CDR3: CASSFGREGAFF
V: TRBV11-1
J: TRBJ1-1
length: 12

CDR3: CASRRGGFGAFF
V: TRBV6-2/TRBV6-3
J: TRBJ1-1
length: 12

CDR3: CASSEVDRSRTDTQYF
V: TRBV10-2
J: TRBJ2-3
length: 16

CDR3: CASSYSGSSYNEQFF
V: TRBV6-5
J: TRBJ2-1
length: 15

CDR3: CASSQAGQGLVGYTF
V: TRBV4-1
J: TRBJ1-2
length: 15

CDR3: CASSYLPVEADQETQYF
V: TRBV6-2/TRBV6-3
J: TRBJ2-5
length: 17

CDR3: CASSGPGRSADTQYF
V: TRBV10-2
J: TRBJ2-3
length: 15

CDR3: CASSPLGRSYEQYF
V: TRBV18
J: TRBJ2-7
length: 14